This T cell receptor (beta chain) was sequenced in a study of shared clonotypes between healthy human individuals. General study findings and limits: All-four-donor shared clonotypes had higher generation probabilities than non-shared clonotypes did.

On this clone: Its matching antigen is unknown.

For each subset, genomic DNA was distributed in equal portions over several immunoSEQ plates. The assay was immunoSEQ multiplex PCR, and TCRdb's table has in-frame clones only and misses some. The data hold about 680,000 clones, with approximately 74% observed a single time. The split of CD4+ cells yielded CD45RA+ naive and CD45RA-negative memory subsets. The CDR3 totals 14 residues. Germline assignment: CDR1 SNHLY and CDR2 FYNNEI. Trimming stripped 6 bases from V and 0 bases from J, with 11 bases between. The TCR comes from a woman aged 25 to 39 in good health. The sample was memory CD4+ T cells sorted from blood. The subset here: CD45RA-negative fraction. V usage is TRBV2 and J usage is TRBJ1-1; tentative D call: TRBD1 (6 bases). This CDR3 reads CASSRGPLNTEAFF. As DNA, the CDR3 is TGTGCCAGCAGCCGGGGGCCCCTGAACACTGAAGCTTTCTTT. Full variable domain (rest looked up from reference TRBV2 and TRBJ1-1): EPEVTQTPSHQVTQMGQEVILRCVPISNHLYFYWYRQILGQKVEFLVSFYNNEISEKSEIFDDQFSVERPDGSNFTLKIRSTKLEDSAMYFCASSRGPLNTEAFFGQGTRLTVV.